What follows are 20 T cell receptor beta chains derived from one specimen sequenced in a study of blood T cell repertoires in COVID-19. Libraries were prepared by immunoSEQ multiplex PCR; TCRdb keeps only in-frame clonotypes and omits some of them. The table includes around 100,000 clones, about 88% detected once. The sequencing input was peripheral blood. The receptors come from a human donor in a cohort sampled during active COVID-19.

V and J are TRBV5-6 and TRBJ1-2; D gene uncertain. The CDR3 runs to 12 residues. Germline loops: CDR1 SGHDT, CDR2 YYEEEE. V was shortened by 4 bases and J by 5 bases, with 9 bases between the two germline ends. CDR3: CASSGRVYGYTF. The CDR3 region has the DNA TGTGCCAGCAGCGGGCGGGTTTATGGCTACACCTTC.

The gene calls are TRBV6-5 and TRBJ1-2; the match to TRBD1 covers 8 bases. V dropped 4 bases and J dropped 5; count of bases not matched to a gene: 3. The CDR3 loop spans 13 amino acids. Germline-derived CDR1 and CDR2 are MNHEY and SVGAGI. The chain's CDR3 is CASSLTGEYGYTF. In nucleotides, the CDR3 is TGTGCCAGCAGTTTGACAGGGGAGTATGGCTACACCTTC.

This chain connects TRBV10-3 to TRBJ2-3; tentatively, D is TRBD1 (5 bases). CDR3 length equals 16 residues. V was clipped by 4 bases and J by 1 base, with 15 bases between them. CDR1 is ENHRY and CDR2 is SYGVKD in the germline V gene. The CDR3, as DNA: TGTGCCATCAGTGGGTCCCCTCCGACAGGCACAGATACGCAGTATTTT. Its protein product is CAISGSPPTGTDTQYF.

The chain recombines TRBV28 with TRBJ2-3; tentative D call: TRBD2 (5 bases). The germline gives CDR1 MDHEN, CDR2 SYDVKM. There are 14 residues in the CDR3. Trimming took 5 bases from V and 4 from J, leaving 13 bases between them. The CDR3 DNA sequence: TGTGCCAGCAGTGATCTCGGGGTGGCAGATACGCAGTATTTT. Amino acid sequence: CASSDLGVADTQYF.

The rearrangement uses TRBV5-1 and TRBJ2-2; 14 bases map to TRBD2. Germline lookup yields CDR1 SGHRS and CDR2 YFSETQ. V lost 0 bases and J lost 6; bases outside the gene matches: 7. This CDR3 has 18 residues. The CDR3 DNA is TGCGCCAGCAGCTTGGAACCGGGACTAGCGGGGGTCGCCGGGGAGCTGTTTTTT. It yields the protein CASSLEPGLAGVAGELFF.

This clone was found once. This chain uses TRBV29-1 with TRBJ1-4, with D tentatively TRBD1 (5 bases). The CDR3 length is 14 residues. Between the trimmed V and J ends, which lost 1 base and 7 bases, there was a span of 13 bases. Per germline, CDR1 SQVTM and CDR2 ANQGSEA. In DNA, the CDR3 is TGCAGCGTTGAAGGGGGCGGCCTTGGTGAAAAACTGTTTTTT. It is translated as CSVEGGGLGEKLFF. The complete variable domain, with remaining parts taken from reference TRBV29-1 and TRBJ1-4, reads SAVISQKPSRDICQRGTSLTIQCQVDSQVTMMFWYRQQPGQSLTLIATANQGSEATYESGFVIDKFPISRPNLTFSTLTVSNMSPEDSSIYLCSVEGGGLGEKLFFGSGTQLSVL.

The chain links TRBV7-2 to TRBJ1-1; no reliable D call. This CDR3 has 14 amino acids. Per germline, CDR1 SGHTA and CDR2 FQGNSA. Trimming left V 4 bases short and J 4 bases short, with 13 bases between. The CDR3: CASSSPAAGTEAFF. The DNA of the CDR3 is TGTGCCAGCAGCTCCCCCGCAGCAGGCACTGAAGCTTTCTTT.

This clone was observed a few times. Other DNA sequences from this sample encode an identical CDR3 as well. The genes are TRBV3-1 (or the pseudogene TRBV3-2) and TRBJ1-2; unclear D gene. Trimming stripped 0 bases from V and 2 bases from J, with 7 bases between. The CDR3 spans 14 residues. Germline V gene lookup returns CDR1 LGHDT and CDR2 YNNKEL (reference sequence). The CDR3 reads CASSQEGENYGYTF. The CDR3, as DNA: TGTGCCAGCAGCCAAGAGGGCGAGAACTATGGCTACACCTTC.

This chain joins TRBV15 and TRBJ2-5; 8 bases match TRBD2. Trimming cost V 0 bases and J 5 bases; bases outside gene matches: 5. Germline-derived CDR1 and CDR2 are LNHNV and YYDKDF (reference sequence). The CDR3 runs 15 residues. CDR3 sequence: CATSRDVGGVETQYF. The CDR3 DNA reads TGTGCCACCAGCAGAGATGTCGGGGGGGTGGAGACCCAGTACTTC.

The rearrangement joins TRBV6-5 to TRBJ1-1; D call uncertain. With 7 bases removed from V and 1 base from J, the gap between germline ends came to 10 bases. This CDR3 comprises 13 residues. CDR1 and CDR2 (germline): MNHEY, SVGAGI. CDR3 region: CASTRSGNTEAFF. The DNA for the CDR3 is TGTGCCAGCACCCGTTCGGGGAACACTGAAGCTTTCTTT.

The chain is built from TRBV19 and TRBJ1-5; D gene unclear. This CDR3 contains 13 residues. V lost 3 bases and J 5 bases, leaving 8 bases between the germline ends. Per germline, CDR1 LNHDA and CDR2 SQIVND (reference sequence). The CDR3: CASSIYSDQPQHF. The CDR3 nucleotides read TGTGCCAGTAGTATTTATTCCGATCAGCCCCAGCATTTT.

The CDR3 protein is CATSRGRGLAHQETQYF. The CDR3 region has the DNA TGTGCCACCAGCAGAGGACGTGGACTAGCGCATCAAGAGACCCAGTACTTC. The chain has TRBV15 and TRBJ2-5, with 9 bases that match TRBD2. CDR3 length: 17 amino acids. The germline V gene has CDR1 LNHNV and CDR2 YYDKDF (reference sequence). The junction had 8 bases not matched to a gene; V was cut back by 1 base and J by 2 bases. The full variable domain, rest sourced from reference TRBV15 and TRBJ2-5, is DAMVIQNPRYQVTQFGKPVTLSCSQTLNHNVMYWYQQKSSQAPKLLFHYYDKDFNNEADTPDNFQSRRPNTSFCFLDIRSPGLGDTAMYLCATSRGRGLAHQETQYFGPGTRLLVL.

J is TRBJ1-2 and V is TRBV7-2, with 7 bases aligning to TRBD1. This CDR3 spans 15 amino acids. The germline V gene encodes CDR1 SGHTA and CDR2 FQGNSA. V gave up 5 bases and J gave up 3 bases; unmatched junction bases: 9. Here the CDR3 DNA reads TGTGCCAGCAGCCGTTGGGACAGTGGGGACTATGGCTACACCTTC. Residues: CASSRWDSGDYGYTF.

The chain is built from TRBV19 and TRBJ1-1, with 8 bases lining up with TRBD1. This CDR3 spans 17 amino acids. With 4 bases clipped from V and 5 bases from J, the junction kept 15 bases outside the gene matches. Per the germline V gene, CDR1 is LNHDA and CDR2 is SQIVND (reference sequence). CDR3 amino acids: CASSTRDRRLAGTEAFF. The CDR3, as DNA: TGTGCCAGTAGTACCCGGGACAGGCGTCTTGCAGGGACTGAAGCTTTCTTT.

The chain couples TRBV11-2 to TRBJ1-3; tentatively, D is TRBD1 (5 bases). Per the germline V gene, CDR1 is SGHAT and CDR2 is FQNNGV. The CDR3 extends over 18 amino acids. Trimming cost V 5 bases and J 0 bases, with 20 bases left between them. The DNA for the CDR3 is TGTGCCAGCAGCCCCCTAATCCTCCAGGGACTCTCTGGAAACACCATATATTTT. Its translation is CASSPLILQGLSGNTIYF.

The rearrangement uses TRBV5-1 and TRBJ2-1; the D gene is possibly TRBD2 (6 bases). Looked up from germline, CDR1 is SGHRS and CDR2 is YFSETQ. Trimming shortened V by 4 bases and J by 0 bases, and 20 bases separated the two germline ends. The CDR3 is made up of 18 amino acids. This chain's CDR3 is CASSLRSPSDSSYNEQFF. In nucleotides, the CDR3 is TGCGCCAGCAGCCTCCGTTCCCCTAGCGACAGCTCCTACAATGAGCAGTTCTTC.

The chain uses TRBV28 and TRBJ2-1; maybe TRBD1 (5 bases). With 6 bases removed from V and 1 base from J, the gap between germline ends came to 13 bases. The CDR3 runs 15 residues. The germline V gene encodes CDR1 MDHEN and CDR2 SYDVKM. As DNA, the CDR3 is TGTGCCAGCAGCCTCAGGGTTCTATCCTACAATGAGCAGTTCTTC. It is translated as CASSLRVLSYNEQFF.

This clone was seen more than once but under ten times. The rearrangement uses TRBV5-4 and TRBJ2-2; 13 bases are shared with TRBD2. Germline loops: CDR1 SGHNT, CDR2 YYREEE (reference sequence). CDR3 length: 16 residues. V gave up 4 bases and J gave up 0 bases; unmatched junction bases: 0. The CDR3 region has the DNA TGTGCCAGCAGCGGGACTAGCGGGACGAACACCGGGGAGCTGTTTTTT. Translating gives CASSGTSGTNTGELFF.

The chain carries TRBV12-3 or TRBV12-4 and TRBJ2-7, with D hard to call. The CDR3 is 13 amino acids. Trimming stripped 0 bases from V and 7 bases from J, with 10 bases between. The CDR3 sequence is CASSLAADGEQYF. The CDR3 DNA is TGTGCCAGCAGTTTAGCCGCCGACGGGGAGCAGTACTTC.

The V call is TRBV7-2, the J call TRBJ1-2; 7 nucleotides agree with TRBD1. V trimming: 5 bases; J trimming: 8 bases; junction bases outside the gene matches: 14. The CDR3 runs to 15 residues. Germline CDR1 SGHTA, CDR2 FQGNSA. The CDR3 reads CASSLAGTGVEGYTF. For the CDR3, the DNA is TGTGCCAGCAGCCTGGCCGGTACAGGGGTTGAGGGCTACACCTTC.